This note documents a single T cell receptor (beta chain) sequence. The sample originates from a study of blood T cell repertoires in COVID-19. As for the study in general: Samples of COVID-19 (acute and convalescent) were obtained from the United States, Italy and Spain. The cDNA or gDNA used as material had been derived from T cells, B-cell-depleted T cells, or PBMCs.

Trimming pared 1 base from V and 7 bases from J, leaving 22 bases between. The CDR3 is 16 residues long. CDR1 and CDR2 from the germline V gene are SQVTM and ANQGSEA. Original data processing: Reference gene primer amplification yielded estimated nucleated cell counts. The protocol was immunoSEQ multiplex PCR, while the TCRdb copy is restricted to in-frame clones and leaves out a portion. V and J calls and clone size are as listed in that table; D and trimming were resolved from the DNA. Of 130,000 or so clones listed, around 86% are singletons. The J gene is TRBJ1-2, the V gene TRBV29-1, with D maybe TRBD1 (5 bases). The sequencing sample was made of peripheral blood. This clonotype was sampled from a woman aged 55-69 years with active or convalescent COVID-19. CDR3 residues: CSVEGRRAGNGAGYTF. The CDR3, as DNA: TGCAGCGTTGAAGGCCGGAGAGCAGGGAATGGTGCTGGCTACACCTTC. Complete variable domain (other parts from reference TRBV29-1 and TRBJ1-2): SAVISQKPSRDICQRGTSLTIQCQVDSQVTMMFWYRQQPGQSLTLIATANQGSEATYESGFVIDKFPISRPNLTFSTLTVSNMSPEDSSIYLCSVEGRRAGNGAGYTFGSGTRLTVV.